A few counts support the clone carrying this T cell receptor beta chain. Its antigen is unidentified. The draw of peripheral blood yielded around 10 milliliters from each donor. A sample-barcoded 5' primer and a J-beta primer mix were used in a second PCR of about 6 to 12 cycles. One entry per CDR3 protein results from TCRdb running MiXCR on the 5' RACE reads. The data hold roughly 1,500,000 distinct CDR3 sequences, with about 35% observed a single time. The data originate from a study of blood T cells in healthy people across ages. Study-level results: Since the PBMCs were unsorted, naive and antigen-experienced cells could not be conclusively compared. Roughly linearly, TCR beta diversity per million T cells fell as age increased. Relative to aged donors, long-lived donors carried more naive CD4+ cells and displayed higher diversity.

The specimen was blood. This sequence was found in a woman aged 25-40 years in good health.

The CDR3 reads CASSEARLSTDTQYF. The CDR3 DNA sequence: TGTGCCAGCAGTGAAGCGCGTCTTAGCACAGATACGCAGTATTTT. The gene calls are TRBV6-1 and TRBJ2-3; D not resolved. The CDR3 is made up of 15 amino acids. Germline-derived CDR1 and CDR2 are MNHNS and SASEGT. Trimming cost V 0 bases and J 0 bases, with 7 bases left between them.